These 10 T cell receptor beta chains share one sample of origin, sequenced in a study of human T cells and chemical hapten exposure. Time point reported: patch test 3, about 24 weeks after DPC sensitization. The treatment is: therapeutic diphenylcyclopropenone sensitization with weekly scalp DPC. TCRdb called the RACE reads again in MiXCR, with one record for every CDR3 protein. The sample records around 150,000 distinct CDR3 sequences, 25% to 35% being singletons. The sample in question was whole blood, obtained in connection with sensitization to the hapten diphenylcyclopropenone (DPC). The receptors here all came from a woman between 18 and 30 years old with alopecia areata. Some clones in this sample may be carry-over from other donors' samples.

This clonotype has a count of ten or more. The CDR3 spells CASSEGPGETDTQYF. CDR3 bases: TGTGCCAGCAGTGAAGGGCCAGGGGAGACAGATACGCAGTATTTT. V usage is TRBV6-4 and J usage is TRBJ2-3; TRBD1 might be the D (6 bases). V was pared by 3 bases and J by 3 bases, with 13 bases between. This CDR3 is 15 amino acids long. Germline assignment: CDR1 MRHNA and CDR2 SNTAGT.

This sequence joins TRBV4-3 and TRBJ2-3, with 7 bases aligning to TRBD2. Germline V lookup: CDR1 LGHNA, CDR2 YSLEER. Trimming removed 4 bases from V and 2 bases from J; junction bases left unmatched: 6. The CDR3 consists of 15 residues. The DNA for the CDR3 is TGCGCCAGCAGCCGACGACTAGCCTCCACAGATACGCAGTATTTT. It translates to CASSRRLASTDTQYF.

The chain employs TRBV7-9 and TRBJ2-4; the D gene could be TRBD1 or TRBD2 (6 bases each). This CDR3 is built from 15 residues. Trimming pared 5 bases from V and 2 bases from J, leaving 13 bases between. CDR1 is SEHNR, CDR2 FQNEAQ, per germline (reference sequence). The CDR3 nucleotides are TGTGCCAGCAGCGACAGGAGGGGTCCCAAAAACATTCAGTACTTC. Residues: CASSDRRGPKNIQYF. Looking up the rest from reference TRBV7-9 and TRBJ2-4 gives the full variable domain: DTGVSQNPRHKITKRGQNVTFRCDPISEHNRLYWYRQTLGQGPEFLTYFQNEAQLEKSRLLSDRFSAERPKGSFSTLEIQRTEQGDSAMYLCASSDRRGPKNIQYFGAGTRLSVL.

This sequence joins TRBV6-5 and TRBJ1-1, with 8 bases matching TRBD1. V was clipped by 4 bases and J by 1 base; unmatched bases: 8. CDR1 and CDR2 from the germline V gene are MNHEY and SVGAGI. CDR3 size: 16 residues. The CDR3 is CASSFRTGLPNTEAFF. Written as DNA, the CDR3 is TGTGCCAGCAGTTTTAGGACAGGGTTACCGAACACTGAAGCTTTCTTT.

This clonotype was detected a few times. This chain links TRBV24-1 with TRBJ1-2; no firm D call. The CDR3 extends over 12 amino acids. Trimming took off 4 bases at V and 0 bases at J, with 2 bases between the two ends. From germline, CDR1 is KGHDR and CDR2 SFDVKD. The CDR3 DNA reads as TGTGCCACCAGTGAAGCTAACTATGGCTACACCTTC. Encoded protein: CATSEANYGYTF.

The V and J genes are TRBV5-6 and TRBJ2-5; D remains unclear. CDR3 length: 14 residues. With 1 base removed from V and 2 bases from J, the gap between germline ends came to 9 bases. CDR1 is SGHDT, CDR2 YYEEEE, per germline. The CDR3 loop is CASSLLTEQETQYF. The CDR3 coding sequence is TGTGCCAGCAGCTTGTTGACTGAGCAAGAGACCCAGTACTTC.

The rearrangement joins TRBV6-5 to TRBJ2-7; no clear D gene. Trimming left V 7 bases short and J 2 bases short, with 9 bases between. Germline lookup yields CDR1 MNHEY and CDR2 SVGAGI. The CDR3 has 12 residues. This CDR3 is CASTQVPYEQYF. Written as DNA, the CDR3 is TGTGCCAGCACCCAGGTCCCCTACGAGCAGTACTTC.

V gene TRBV20-1 combines with J gene TRBJ2-7; D uncertain. CDR1 is DFQATT and CDR2 is SNEGSKA in the germline V gene (reference sequence). Trimming shortened V by 5 bases and J by 1 base, and 12 bases separated the two germline ends. The CDR3 extends over 13 amino acids. The CDR3, as DNA: TGCAGTGCTGCCCCTGGGTCTTCCTACGAGCAGTACTTC. This translates into CSAAPGSSYEQYF.

CDR3 amino acids: CASSSLAGARGEQYF. The CDR3 nucleotides read TGTGCCAGCAGCTCGCTAGCGGGGGCGCGAGGCGAGCAGTACTTC. The gene calls are TRBV11-2 and TRBJ2-7, with TRBD2 identical over 10 bases. Trimming at V came to 4 bases and at J to 6 bases, leaving 9 bases not matched to a gene. CDR3 length: 15 amino acids. Germline-derived CDR1 and CDR2 are SGHAT and FQNNGV.

In this sample, this clonotype turned up a few times. The chain carries TRBV20-1 and TRBJ2-7; 11 bases align to TRBD1. The CDR3 length is 18 residues. From germline, CDR1 is DFQATT and CDR2 SNEGSKA (reference sequence). Trimming removed 2 bases from V and 0 bases from J; junction bases left unmatched: 12. CDR3 sequence reads: CSARPLGGQGGFSYEQYF. The CDR3 DNA sequence: TGCAGTGCTAGACCCTTGGGGGGACAGGGGGGCTTCTCCTACGAGCAGTACTTC.